This record concerns one T cell receptor (beta chain) sequence. Its antigen is still unknown. The sample is drawn from a study of cytomegalovirus exposure and HLA in healthy donors. Study-level findings and limits: One later analysis reportedly identified an Asian-associated ancestry cluster that showed fewer N-insertions than the approximately 710-donor mean. The authors listed approximately 160 TCR beta chains as cytomegalovirus-associated. In a later analysis, parvovirus B19, influenza, CMV and Epstein-Barr virus appeared linked to several top co-occurrence clusters. Accurate HLA-A and HLA-B prediction from TCR beta sequences was reported for most subjects.

With 60 Vbeta and 13 Jbeta primers, the PCR was carried out. Method: immunoSEQ multiplex PCR; TCRdb's copy keeps in-frame clones and lacks some. The sample contains 37,000 or so clones, around two thirds of which appear only once. This clonotype was sampled from a man younger than 40 in good health and CMV-seronegative. Sequenced input: PBMCs.

Here the CDR3 DNA reads TGTGCCAGCAGTGGTCGAATACGGGGGACTAACGAGCAGTACTTC. Its translation is CASSGRIRGTNEQYF. The V gene is TRBV6-5, the J gene TRBJ2-7, with 7 bases identical to TRBD2. Looked up from germline, CDR1 is MNHEY and CDR2 is SVGAGI. This CDR3 spans 15 amino acids. The J segment lost 5 bases and the V segment lost 5 bases, leaving 12 bases of the junction unmatched.